The 28 T cell receptor beta chains below come from one sample, sequenced in a study of blood T cells in healthy people across ages. Together with a sample-barcoded 5' primer, a J-beta primer mix was included in a second PCR lasting roughly 6 to 12 cycles. MiXCR, run by TCRdb on the 5' RACE reads, gives a single entry per CDR3 protein. The sample has 800,000 or so distinct CDR3 sequences; approximately 25% are singletons. These sequences were also reported in another study, on T cells of mothers and their children.

Sequences were obtained from blood. The receptor source for this set is a boy younger than 18 in good health.

This clonotype was seen a few times. This chain uses TRBV19 with TRBJ2-7, with D perhaps TRBD2 (6 bases). The V end lost 5 bases, the J end lost 3 bases, and 11 bases lay between the germline ends. This CDR3 spans 13 amino acids. The germline V gene has CDR1 LNHDA and CDR2 SQIVND (reference sequence). The DNA for the CDR3 is TGTGCCAGTAGTTCCGGGACTCTCTACGAGCAGTACTTC. Its protein product is CASSSGTLYEQYF.

CDR3 loop: CASSGIVDRDNHEQYF. The CDR3, as DNA: TGTGCCAGCAGTGGGATAGTGGACAGGGATAACCACGAGCAGTACTTC. The chain links TRBV25-1 to TRBJ2-7; TRBD1 matches 8 bases. In germline, CDR1 is MGHDK, CDR2 SYGVNS. The CDR3 extends over 16 amino acids. V lost 4 bases and J lost 5; bases outside the gene matches: 13.

The V call is TRBV6-5, the J call TRBJ2-5; the match to TRBD1 covers 7 bases. Near its end, the DNA agrees better with TRBJ2-1, so the J call may be wrong. This CDR3 spans 13 amino acids. Per germline, CDR1 MNHEY and CDR2 SVGAGI. CDR3 in amino acids: CASSHRGGNEQFF. The CDR3 DNA sequence: TGTGCCAGCAGCCACAGGGGTGGGAATGAGCAGTTCTTC.

As concerns this clonotype: The junction departs from germline at one end; a sequencing error may be responsible. This chain joins TRBV3-1 and TRBJ1-5; D unclear. The length of the CDR3 is 15 residues. Germline V gene lookup returns CDR1 LGHDT and CDR2 YNNKEL (reference sequence). The CDR3 sequence is CACSQIPDGNQPQHF. CDR3 coding DNA: TGTGCCTGCAGCCAAATCCCGGACGGAAATCAGCCCCAGCATTTT.

This chain joins TRBV5-1 and TRBJ2-4; TRBD1 agrees at 8 bases. Looked up from germline, CDR1 is SGHRS and CDR2 is YFSETQ. There are 17 residues in the CDR3. V trimming: 4 bases; J trimming: 3 bases; junction bases outside the gene matches: 12. In nucleotides, the CDR3 is TGCGCCAGCAGCCCCGGGGGACAGGAGGCAGGCAAAAACATTCAGTACTTC. It yields the protein CASSPGGQEAGKNIQYF.

The rearrangement links TRBV28 to TRBJ1-2; no definite D call. Germline CDR1 is MDHEN and CDR2 is SYDVKM. The CDR3 contains 16 residues. Trimming cost V 0 bases and J 3 bases, with 14 bases left between them. CDR3 residues: CASSLWDPQVHYGYTF. Written as DNA, the CDR3 is TGTGCCAGCAGTTTATGGGACCCTCAGGTCCACTATGGCTACACCTTC.

V and J are TRBV7-2 and TRBJ2-5, with a possible D match to TRBD1 (6 bases). V shed 6 bases and J shed 4 bases, with 12 bases lying between them. The V gene's germline CDR1 is SGHTA and CDR2 FQGNSA. The CDR3 spans 13 residues. The chain's CDR3 is CASRTQGRETQYF. The DNA for the CDR3 is TGTGCCAGCAGGACTCAGGGGAGAGAGACCCAGTACTTC. The whole variable domain, filled in from reference TRBV7-2 and TRBJ2-5, reads GAGVSQSPSNKVTEKGKDVELRCDPISGHTALYWYRQSLGQGLEFLIYFQGNSAPDKSGLPSDRFSAERTGGSVSTLTIQRTQQEDSAVYLCASRTQGRETQYFGPGTRLLVL.

The chain recombines TRBV7-2 with TRBJ2-1; 13 positions agree with TRBD2. TRBJ2-7 matches the DNA end more closely, so the J call is doubtful. This CDR3 is built from 15 residues. Germline-derived CDR1 and CDR2 are SGHTA and FQGNSA. The CDR3 nucleotides read TGTGCCAGCAGCTTTGGACTAGCGGGAGCCAACGAGCAGTACTTC. It encodes CASSFGLAGANEQYF.

This clonotype has only a few counts. V usage is TRBV9 and J usage is TRBJ2-1; D perhaps matches TRBD2 (6 bases). The last part of the DNA fits TRBJ2-7 better; the J call may be wrong. Germline CDR1 SGDLS, CDR2 YYNGEE. The CDR3 has 16 amino acids. The CDR3 DNA is TGTGCCAGCAGCGTAGGAAGTCTAGCGAATGGTCGGGAGCAGTACTTC. Translated, it gives CASSVGSLANGREQYF.

This chain joins TRBV5-4 and TRBJ2-7; 8 bases map to TRBD1. The CDR3 has 16 amino acids. V gave up 0 bases and J gave up 0 bases; unmatched junction bases: 5. Germline V gives CDR1 SGHNT, CDR2 YYREEE (reference sequence). The CDR3: CASSLEPGGSSYEQYF. In nucleotides, the CDR3 is TGTGCCAGCAGCTTGGAGCCAGGGGGCTCCTCCTACGAGCAGTACTTC.

The rearrangement joins TRBV27 to TRBJ1-1; D gene ambiguous. Germline V gene data show CDR1 as MNHEY and CDR2 as SMNVEV (reference sequence). The V end was cut by 5 bases, the J end by 11 bases, with 18 bases between. The CDR3 spans 13 residues. The CDR3 bases are TGTGCCAGCAGTGAAGGACCTGCTTTTGGGGCTTTCTTT. Encoded protein: CASSEGPAFGAFF.

The chain recombines TRBV4-3 with TRBJ2-5; a possible D gene is TRBD1 (6 bases). The J call may be incorrect, as the DNA end agrees better with TRBJ2-7. The CDR3 extends over 15 amino acids. From germline, CDR1 is LGHNA and CDR2 YSLEER. CDR3 amino acids: CASSQDWGHTYEQYF. The CDR3 DNA follows: TGCGCCAGCAGCCAAGATTGGGGACACACCTACGAGCAGTACTTC.

About this clonotype itself: A junction end diverges from the germline sequence, so it may reflect a read error. The J gene is TRBJ2-3, the V gene TRBV12-3 or TRBV12-4; 9 positions match TRBD1. CDR3 size: 14 residues. The CDR3 loop reads CASSQGQGPDAQYF. The CDR3 bases are TGTGCCAGCAGTCAAGGACAGGGGCCAGATGCGCAGTATTTT.

This clonotype turned up a few times. The chain is built from TRBV7-9 and TRBJ2-2; D remains unclear. The CDR3 has 14 amino acids. The ends were cut back, 3 bases at V and 8 bases at J, with 13 bases in the middle. Germline V lookup: CDR1 SEHNR, CDR2 FQNEAQ (reference sequence). Here the CDR3 reads CASSFGPSPGELFF. Written as DNA, the CDR3 is TGTGCCAGCAGCTTTGGCCCGTCGCCGGGGGAGCTGTTTTTT.

V gene TRBV9 combines with J gene TRBJ2-2; D is possibly TRBD2 (7 bases). V gave up 4 bases and J gave up 4 bases, with 14 bases separating them. The CDR3 spans 15 residues. Germline V gene sequence: CDR1 SGDLS, CDR2 YYNGEE. In DNA form, the CDR3 reads TGTGCCAGCAGCCCTGCCGGGGGGCGCACCGGGGAGCTGTTTTTT. Translation gives CASSPAGGRTGELFF.

This clonotype has more than one count but fewer than ten. The rearrangement links TRBV2 to TRBJ2-3, with D unresolved. This CDR3 contains 13 residues. Germline CDR1 is SNHLY and CDR2 is FYNNEI. The V gene lost 6 bases and the J gene lost 4 bases, with 11 bases spanning the gap. The CDR3 DNA is TGTGCCAGCAGCAACCTTGTGGCAGATACGCAGTATTTT. As protein: CASSNLVADTQYF.

J is TRBJ2-7 and V is TRBV6-6; 8 bases match TRBD2. Per germline, CDR1 MNHNY and CDR2 SVGAGI (reference sequence). V lost 7 bases, J lost 3 bases, and 11 bases stayed unmatched. This CDR3 comprises 15 residues. The DNA of the CDR3 is TGTGCCAGCACACCGGCTGCGGGGGGAATCTACGAGCAGTACTTC. As protein: CASTPAAGGIYEQYF.

This rearrangement joins TRBV29-1 to TRBJ1-2, with 8 positions matching TRBD1. J lost 6 bases, V lost 7 bases, and 7 bases had no gene match. The CDR3 covers 12 residues. CDR1 and CDR2 (germline): SQVTM, ANQGSEA. The CDR3 nucleotides are TGCAGCGCTACGATGGGACAGGATGGCTACACCTTC. It codes for CSATMGQDGYTF.

This clonotype was found a few times. The chain employs TRBV4-1 and TRBJ2-5, with D possibly TRBD2 on 6 matching bases. The DNA matches TRBJ2-7 better at its end, which makes the J call doubtful. The length of the CDR3 is 15 residues. The germline gives CDR1 MGHRA, CDR2 YSYEKL. CDR3 sequence: CASSQVPGESYEQYF. Written as DNA, the CDR3 is TGCGCCAGCAGCCAAGTCCCGGGAGAGTCCTACGAGCAGTACTTC.

V usage is TRBV7-8 and J usage is TRBJ2-2; D remains unclear. The CDR3 is 16 amino acids. Germline loops: CDR1 SGHVS, CDR2 FQNEAQ. Trimming cost V 1 base and J 4 bases, with 13 bases left between them. The CDR3 bases are TGTGCCAGCAGCTTAGATGTTTTGGTTTTCACCGGGGAGCTGTTTTTT. Translation gives CASSLDVLVFTGELFF.

The chain has TRBV6-1 and TRBJ2-3; 10 bases agree with TRBD1. This CDR3 contains 14 residues. From germline, CDR1 is MNHNS and CDR2 SASEGT. The V segment lost 8 bases and the J segment 6 bases; nucleotides outside the gene matches: 8. In nucleotides, the CDR3 is TGTGCCAGCGGAACCGGGACAGGGGTGGATACGCAGTATTTT. Protein sequence: CASGTGTGVDTQYF.

This clonotype was seen more than once but under ten times. V usage is TRBV9 and J usage is TRBJ2-7; D may be TRBD2 (7 bases). The CDR3 loop spans 17 amino acids. Germline-derived CDR1 and CDR2 are SGDLS and YYNGEE. V was shortened by 4 bases and J by 0 bases, with 20 bases between the two germline ends. The chain's CDR3 is CASSSPLEGGPSYEQYF. The CDR3, as DNA: TGTGCCAGCAGCTCGCCCCTGGAGGGGGGGCCCTCCTACGAGCAGTACTTC.

This clonotype was counted between two and nine times. This chain links TRBV4-1 with TRBJ2-5, with D perhaps assigned TRBD1 or TRBD2 (6 bases each). Trimming cost V 0 bases and J 4 bases, with 12 bases left between them. Germline V gene lookup returns CDR1 MGHRA and CDR2 YSYEKL. This CDR3 is 15 amino acids long. The CDR3 sequence: CASSQEGRGGETQYF. The DNA for the CDR3 is TGCGCCAGCAGCCAAGAGGGCAGGGGAGGAGAGACCCAGTACTTC.

The rearrangement links TRBV4-1 to TRBJ2-1; 8 bases map to TRBD2. With V trimmed by 4 bases and J by 3 bases, 5 bases remained unmatched. Per the germline V gene, CDR1 is MGHRA and CDR2 is YSYEKL. The length of the CDR3 is 15 residues. DNA for the CDR3: TGCGCCAGCAGCCGTACTAGCGGAGACTACAATGAGCAGTTCTTC. Translation: CASSRTSGDYNEQFF.

The chain employs TRBV4-3 and TRBJ2-1; 10 bases agree with TRBD2. Germline CDR1 reads LGHNA; CDR2 reads YSLEER. The CDR3 totals 16 residues. V was pared by 2 bases and J by 4 bases, with 5 bases of the junction left unmatched. The CDR3 DNA is TGCGCCAGCAGCCAAAATAGCGGGGGGCCTTACAATGAGCAGTTCTTC. It encodes CASSQNSGGPYNEQFF.

This clonotype was seen a handful of times. The chain employs TRBV18 and TRBJ1-1; weak D call: TRBD1 (5 bases). The CDR3 runs 15 residues. V was pared by 6 bases and J by 1 base, with 15 bases between. The V gene's germline CDR1 is KGHSH and CDR2 LQKENI. In DNA form, the CDR3 reads TGTGCCAGCTCCCCTATGTATGGGGGGAACACTGAAGCTTTCTTT. Encoded protein: CASSPMYGGNTEAFF.

This clonotype showed up just once. One junction end disagrees with the germline gene, perhaps due to a read error. J is TRBJ1-1 and V is TRBV7-9, with no clear D. Germline values: CDR1 SEHNR, CDR2 FQNEAQ (reference sequence). The CDR3 is made up of 15 amino acids. The CDR3 DNA is TGTGCCAGCAGCCCAGAAGGGTTAGTCTGGACTGAACCTTTCTTT. This translates into CASSPEGLVWTEPFF.

In its sample, this clonotype was seen many times. The chain has TRBV28 and TRBJ1-1; D gene unclear. Trimming removed 8 bases at V and 3 bases at J, with 10 bases between. Germline CDR1 is MDHEN and CDR2 is SYDVKM. The CDR3 extends over 12 amino acids. The CDR3 coding sequence is TGTGCCAGCGGGGTCTTAGACACTGAAGCTTTCTTT. This sequence encodes CASGVLDTEAFF.